The 21 T cell receptor beta chains in this list originate from one sample, sequenced in a study of regulatory T cells in long-lasting Graves disease. Stated time point: newly diagnosed GD, antithyroid drugs for less than 3 months. RNA isolated from PBMCs was used to make the TCR library. The TCR beta library used iRepertoire HTBI primers with Arm-PCR amplification of CDR3. One entry per CDR3 protein results from TCRdb running MiXCR on the multiplex PCR reads. Altogether some 600,000 distinct CDR3 sequences are present, more than 15% being singletons, with the ten largest covering around 11%. The data were also submitted as part of a second study, on T cells in Graves' hyperthyroidism and ophthalmopathy.

The starting material was peripheral blood mononuclear cells (PBMCs), obtained at new diagnosis, from a patient treated with antithyroid drugs. These receptors all come from a man aged 18 to 35 with Graves disease.

In this sample, this clonotype turned up many times. V is TRBV7-9 and J is TRBJ2-1, with D perhaps matching TRBD2 (6 bases). V lost 5 bases and J 8 bases, leaving 13 bases between the germline ends. Per the germline V gene, CDR1 is SEHNR and CDR2 is FQNEAQ (reference sequence). This CDR3 spans 13 amino acids. The CDR3 sequence: CASSEGLRHEQFF. The CDR3, as DNA: TGTGCCAGCAGCGAGGGACTCCGCCATGAGCAGTTCTTC.

This clonotype was seen a few times. A much larger clone lies one base from this, so it may be a read error. The CDR3 nucleotides read TGCGCCAGCAGCTTGGCCGGGACAGGGTCCTACGAGCAGTTCTTC. Its translation is CASSLAGTGSYEQFF. The V gene is TRBV5-1, the J gene TRBJ2-1; 9 nucleotides agree with TRBD1. Germline CDR1 reads SGHRS; CDR2 reads YFSETQ. The ends lost 0 bases at V and 10 bases at J; junction bases unmatched: 8. CDR3 length: 15 residues.

As regards this clonotype: Possible read error: a much larger clone is one base away. J is TRBJ2-7 and V is TRBV7-9; D is possibly TRBD1 or TRBD2 (6 bases each). Germline CDR1 SEHNR, CDR2 FQNEAQ (reference sequence). The CDR3 covers 15 residues. CDR3 loop: CASSLSGSVGGEHYF. As DNA, the CDR3 is TGTGCCAGCAGCTTAAGTGGTAGCGTCGGGGGCGAGCACTACTTC.

The table lists this clonotype with a few counts. The gene calls are TRBV6-2 or TRBV6-3 and TRBJ1-4, with unresolved D. Germline assignment: CDR1 MNHEY and CDR2 SVGEGT. With 11 bases removed from V and 8 bases from J, the gap between germline ends came to 18 bases. The CDR3 runs to 13 residues. The CDR3: CAGAVRPEEKLFF. For the CDR3, the DNA is TGTGCCGGCGCGGTGAGGCCTGAGGAAAAACTGTTTTTT.

This clonotype was picked up a small number of times. V usage is TRBV20-1 and J usage is TRBJ2-4; 7 bases map to TRBD2. CDR3 length: 17 amino acids. Germline loops: CDR1 DFQATT, CDR2 SNEGSKA (reference sequence). Trimming took 3 bases from V and 1 from J; bases not matched to a gene: 12. The CDR3 nucleotides are TGCAGTGCTAGTAGCGTGGGAGGGTCAATCGCCAAAAACATTCAGTACTTC. This codes for CSASSVGGSIAKNIQYF.

The sample holds a few counts of this clonotype. This chain uses TRBV7-9 with TRBJ2-2, with TRBD2 matching over 13 bases. Germline trimming cut 6 bases from V and 2 bases from J; bases unmatched to any gene: 12. Germline values: CDR1 SEHNR, CDR2 FQNEAQ (reference sequence). The CDR3 is 19 residues long. This CDR3 is CASRGLDGLAGVNTGELFF. The CDR3 nucleotides are TGTGCCAGCAGGGGATTAGATGGACTAGCGGGAGTCAACACCGGGGAGCTGTTTTTT.

There are a few counts of this clonotype. V is TRBV19 and J is TRBJ1-1; 9 nucleotides align to TRBD1. The CDR3 covers 15 residues. Germline loops: CDR1 LNHDA, CDR2 SQIVND (reference sequence). With V trimmed by 2 bases and J by 1 base, 2 bases remained unmatched. CDR3 sequence reads: CASSIWDRENTEAFF. The DNA for the CDR3 is TGTGCCAGTAGTATATGGGACAGGGAGAACACTGAAGCTTTCTTT.

This clonotype was counted at least ten times. The chain employs TRBV10-3 and TRBJ2-1, with D possibly matching TRBD1 (6 bases). The CDR3 is 16 residues long. CDR1 and CDR2 from the germline V gene are ENHRY and SYGVKD. Trimming shortened V by 4 bases and J by 3 bases, and 16 bases separated the two germline ends. CDR3: CAISGGTGSDYNEQFF. The CDR3 coding sequence is TGTGCCATCAGTGGAGGCACAGGGTCGGACTACAATGAGCAGTTCTTC.

This clonotype was observed at least ten times. The chain carries TRBV28 and TRBJ2-7, with 7 bases fitting TRBD1. This CDR3 region has 13 residues. The germline CDR1 and CDR2 sequences are MDHEN and SYDVKM. J gave up 3 bases and V 8 bases, and 7 bases lay outside the gene matches. CDR3 region: CASAGTAFYEQYF. CDR3 DNA: TGTGCCAGCGCCGGGACAGCCTTCTACGAGCAGTACTTC.

This clonotype was counted a few times. The chain joins TRBV20-1 to TRBJ1-6; 8 nucleotides align to TRBD1. With V trimmed by 4 bases and J by 8 bases, 4 bases remained unmatched. The CDR3 has 13 residues. The V gene's germline CDR1 is DFQATT and CDR2 SNEGSKA (reference sequence). The CDR3 nucleotides are TGCAGTGCTACGGACAGGGAACATTCACCCCTCCACTTT. The encoded protein is CSATDREHSPLHF.

Only a few counts were recorded for this clonotype. DNA of the CDR3: TGTGCCAGCTCACCACCAAATTACAGGGGGCGCCTGGCTGGCTACACCTTC. This gives the protein CASSPPNYRGRLAGYTF. This chain connects TRBV18 to TRBJ1-2, with 9 nucleotides matching TRBD1. CDR1 KGHSH and CDR2 LQKENI come from the germline V gene. The CDR3 extends over 17 amino acids. V dropped 0 bases and J dropped 7; count of bases not matched to a gene: 12.

The table lists this clonotype with a few counts. As DNA, the CDR3 is TGTGCCAGCAGCGTAGACGTCGGACCGATGAACACTGAAGCTTTCTTT. Protein: CASSVDVGPMNTEAFF. The V gene is TRBV9, the J gene TRBJ1-1; D gene uncertain. The germline V and J ends were trimmed by 0 bases and 0 bases, with 12 bases remaining between them. This CDR3 region has 16 residues. The germline V gene encodes CDR1 SGDLS and CDR2 YYNGEE.

V gene TRBV11-2 combines with J gene TRBJ2-5; 8 nucleotides agree with TRBD2. V was pared by 5 bases and J by 2 bases, with 7 bases of the junction left unmatched. Germline V gene lookup returns CDR1 SGHAT and CDR2 FQNNGV. The CDR3 loop spans 15 amino acids. The CDR3 DNA reads as TGTGCCAGCAGCCCACACGGCGGGGGGCAAGAGACCCAGTACTTC. Protein product: CASSPHGGGQETQYF.

In this sample, this clonotype turned up many times. The chain combines TRBV27 with TRBJ2-4, with 16 positions matching TRBD2. This CDR3 spans 19 amino acids. The V gene end was trimmed by 5 bases and the J gene end by 2 bases; junction bases not matched to a gene: 9. Looked up from germline, CDR1 is MNHEY and CDR2 is SMNVEV (reference sequence). In DNA form, the CDR3 reads TGTGCCAGCAGTACCTCCGGGACTAGCGGGAGGGCGACCAAAAACATTCAGTACTTC. This translates into CASSTSGTSGRATKNIQYF.

J is TRBJ1-2 and V is TRBV13; unclear D gene. Trimming removed 0 bases at V and 8 bases at J, with 7 bases between. Germline CDR1 is PRHDT and CDR2 is FYEKMQ (reference sequence). CDR3 size: 12 residues. Written as DNA, the CDR3 is TGTGCCAGCAGCTTAGGTAGATGGGGCTACACCTTC. Amino acids: CASSLGRWGYTF.

The table lists this clonotype with many counts. The chain carries TRBV5-1 and TRBJ2-1; maybe TRBD2 (5 bases). The CDR3 length is 14 residues. V lost 3 bases to trimming and J lost 7 bases, with 14 bases between them. Germline V gene sequence: CDR1 SGHRS, CDR2 YFSETQ. The CDR3 protein is CASSSSGNRNEQFF. The CDR3 nucleotides read TGCGCCAGCAGCTCGTCGGGGAATAGGAATGAGCAGTTCTTC. Complete variable domain (other parts from reference TRBV5-1 and TRBJ2-1): KAGVTQTPRYLIKTRGQQVTLSCSPISGHRSVSWYQQTPGQGLQFLFEYFSETQRNKGNFPGRFSGRQFSNSRSEMNVSTLELGDSALYLCASSSSGNRNEQFFGPGTRLTVL.

This clonotype showed up just a few times. A much larger clone sits a single nucleotide away, making a read error possible. The chain carries TRBV11-1 and TRBJ2-1; 8 bases are shared with TRBD2. This CDR3 spans 14 amino acids. In germline, CDR1 is SGHAT, CDR2 FQDESV (reference sequence). In DNA, the CDR3 is TGTGCCAGCAGCGTAGCGGGGCCCTACAATGAGCAGCTCTTC. Its protein product is CASSVAGPYNEQLF.

Ten or more counts support this clonotype. The J gene is TRBJ2-7, the V gene TRBV7-9, with D perhaps matching TRBD2 (6 bases). CDR3 size: 14 residues. Trimming cost V 5 bases and J 0 bases, with 11 bases left between them. CDR1 SEHNR and CDR2 FQNEAQ come from the germline V gene (reference sequence). CDR3 DNA: TGTGCCAGCAGCCCGAAGGGAGGCTCCTACGAGCAGTACTTC. Translated: CASSPKGGSYEQYF.

There are a few counts of this clonotype. The chain is built from TRBV12-3 or TRBV12-4 and TRBJ2-1; D uncertain. Trimming stripped 2 bases from V and 5 bases from J, with 25 bases between. This CDR3 spans 19 amino acids. This CDR3 reads CASSLLSLPTTIRNNEQFF. The DNA for the CDR3 is TGTGCCAGCAGTTTACTGTCTCTGCCGACAACGATAAGAAACAATGAGCAGTTCTTC.

Comment on this clonotype: A much larger clone differs from this one at a single base, so this may be a read error. The CDR3 carries no conserved terminal phenylalanine or tryptophan, so it likely arises from a read error. This chain connects TRBV27 to TRBJ2-5; 8 positions agree with TRBD2. The CDR3 is 16 residues long. V lost 4 bases, J lost 4 bases, and 11 bases stayed unmatched. Germline loops: CDR1 MNHEY, CDR2 SMNVEV (reference sequence). The CDR3 loop is CASSSGAGVEGETQYL. CDR3 nucleotides: TGTGCCAGCAGTTCAGGAGCGGGAGTCGAGGGAGAGACCCAGTACCTC.

In this sample, this clonotype turned up a few times. The rearrangement uses TRBV6-2 or TRBV6-3 and TRBJ2-3, with a weak D call TRBD2 (7 bases). The CDR3 covers 15 residues. The V end lost 2 bases, the J end lost 5 bases, and 14 bases lay between the germline ends. Per germline, CDR1 MNHEY and CDR2 SVGEGT. CDR3 amino acids: CASSYSGEGGDTQYF. The CDR3 coding sequence is TGTGCCAGCAGTTACAGCGGGGAGGGGGGAGATACGCAGTATTTT.